This T cell receptor (beta chain) was captured in a study of cytomegalovirus exposure and HLA in healthy donors. Whole-study findings and limits: Per published reports, the classifier diagnosed cytomegalovirus status with high specificity and sensitivity. Analyses of presence/absence relied on an assumption of roughly uniform sequencing depth across donors.

PCR used 60 Vbeta primers and 13 Jbeta primers. Profiled with immunoSEQ multiplex PCR; TCRdb holds only in-frame clones, not every one. The repertoire holds approximately 150,000 clones, with 65% to 80% as singletons. The CDR3 runs to 17 residues. The ends lost 5 bases at V and 0 bases at J; junction bases unmatched: 6. CDR1 and CDR2 from the germline V gene are SGHAT and FQDESV (reference sequence). Turning to this clone: The antigen is unknown.

The V call is TRBV11-1, the J call TRBJ2-6; the match to TRBD1 covers 8 bases. Sample: PBMCs. This TCR derives from a man aged 18 to 29 in good health and CMV-seropositive. The CDR3 nucleotides are TGTGCCAGCAGCCTAGGACAGGGATTCTCTGGGGCCAACGTCCTGACTTTC. Its translation is CASSLGQGFSGANVLTF.